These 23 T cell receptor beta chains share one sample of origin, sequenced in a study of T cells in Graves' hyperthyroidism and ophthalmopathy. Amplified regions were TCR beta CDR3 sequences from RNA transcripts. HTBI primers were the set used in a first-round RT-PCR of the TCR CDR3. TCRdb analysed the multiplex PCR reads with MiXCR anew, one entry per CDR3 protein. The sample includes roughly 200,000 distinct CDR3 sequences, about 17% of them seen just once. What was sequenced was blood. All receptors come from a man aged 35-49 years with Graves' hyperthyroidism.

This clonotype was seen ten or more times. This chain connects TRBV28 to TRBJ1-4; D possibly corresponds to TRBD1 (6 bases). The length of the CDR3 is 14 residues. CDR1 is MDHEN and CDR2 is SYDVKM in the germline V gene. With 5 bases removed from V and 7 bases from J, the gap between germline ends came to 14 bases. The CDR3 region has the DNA TGTGCCAGCAGTCCCCGGGACATTCCTGAAAAACTGTTTTTT. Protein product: CASSPRDIPEKLFF.

The CDR3: CASSPGTGGDGTDTQYF. The DNA of the CDR3 is TGTGCCAGTAGCCCCGGGACAGGGGGTGATGGCACAGATACGCAGTATTTT. The V and J genes are TRBV19 and TRBJ2-3; 11 bases match TRBD1. The V segment lost 6 bases and the J segment 1 base; nucleotides outside the gene matches: 9. The CDR3 length is 17 residues. Germline assignment: CDR1 LNHDA and CDR2 SQIVND (reference sequence).

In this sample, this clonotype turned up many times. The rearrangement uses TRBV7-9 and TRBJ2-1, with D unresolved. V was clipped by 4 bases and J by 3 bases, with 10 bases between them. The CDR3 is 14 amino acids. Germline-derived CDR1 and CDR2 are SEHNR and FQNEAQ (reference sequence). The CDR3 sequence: CASSSQPGYNEQFF. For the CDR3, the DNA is TGTGCCAGCAGCTCGCAACCCGGCTACAATGAGCAGTTCTTC.

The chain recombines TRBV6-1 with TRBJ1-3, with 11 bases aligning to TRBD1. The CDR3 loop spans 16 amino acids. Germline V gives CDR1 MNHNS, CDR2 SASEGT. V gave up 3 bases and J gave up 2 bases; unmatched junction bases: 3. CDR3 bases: TGTGCCAGCAGTGATAGGGGACAGGGGGCTGGAAACACCATATATTTT. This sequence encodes CASSDRGQGAGNTIYF.

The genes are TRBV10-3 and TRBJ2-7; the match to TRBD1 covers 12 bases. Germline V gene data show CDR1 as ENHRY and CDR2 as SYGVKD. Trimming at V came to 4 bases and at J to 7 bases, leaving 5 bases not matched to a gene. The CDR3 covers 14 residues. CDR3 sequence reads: CAISAGQGAREQYF. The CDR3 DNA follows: TGTGCCATCAGTGCGGGACAGGGGGCCCGGGAGCAGTACTTC.

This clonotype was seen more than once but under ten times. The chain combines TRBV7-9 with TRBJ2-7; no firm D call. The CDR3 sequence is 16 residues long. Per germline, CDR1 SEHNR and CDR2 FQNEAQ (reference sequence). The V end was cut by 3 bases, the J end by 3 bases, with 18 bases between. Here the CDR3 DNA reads TGTGCCAGCAGCTTCCCCGGGCTCAAATCTGACTACGAGCAGTACTTC. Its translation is CASSFPGLKSDYEQYF.

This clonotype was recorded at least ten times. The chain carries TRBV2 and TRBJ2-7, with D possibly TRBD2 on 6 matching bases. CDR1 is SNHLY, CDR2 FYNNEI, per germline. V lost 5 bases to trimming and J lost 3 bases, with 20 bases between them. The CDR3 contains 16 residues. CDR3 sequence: CASSRSLATGNYEQYF. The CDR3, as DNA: TGTGCCAGCAGTCGTAGTCTAGCGACTGGAAACTACGAGCAGTACTTC.

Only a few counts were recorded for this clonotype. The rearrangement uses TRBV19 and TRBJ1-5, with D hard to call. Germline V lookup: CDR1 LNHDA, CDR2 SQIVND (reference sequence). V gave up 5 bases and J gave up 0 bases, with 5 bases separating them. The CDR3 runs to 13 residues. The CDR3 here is CASSSLSNQPQHF. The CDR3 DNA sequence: TGTGCCAGTAGTTCCCTTAGCAATCAGCCCCAGCATTTT.

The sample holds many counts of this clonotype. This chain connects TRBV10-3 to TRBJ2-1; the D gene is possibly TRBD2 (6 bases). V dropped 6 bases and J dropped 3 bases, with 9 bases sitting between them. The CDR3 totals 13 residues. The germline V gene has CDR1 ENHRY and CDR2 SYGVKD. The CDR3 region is CAIRGEDYNEQFF. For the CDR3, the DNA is TGTGCCATCAGGGGGGAGGACTACAATGAGCAGTTCTTC.

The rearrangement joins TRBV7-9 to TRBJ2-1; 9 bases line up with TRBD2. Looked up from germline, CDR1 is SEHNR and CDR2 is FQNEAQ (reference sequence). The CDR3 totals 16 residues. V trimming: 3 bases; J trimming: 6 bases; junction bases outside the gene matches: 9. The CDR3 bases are TGTGCCAGCAGCTTGGGCCGGCGGGAGGGCCGCAATGAGCAGTTCTTC. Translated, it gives CASSLGRREGRNEQFF.

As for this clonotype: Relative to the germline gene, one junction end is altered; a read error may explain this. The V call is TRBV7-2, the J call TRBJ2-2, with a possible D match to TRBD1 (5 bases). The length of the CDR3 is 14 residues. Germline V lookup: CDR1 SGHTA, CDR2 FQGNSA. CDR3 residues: CASNLGANTGELFF. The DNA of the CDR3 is TGTGCCAGCAACTTAGGGGCGAACACCGGGGAGCTGTTTTTT.

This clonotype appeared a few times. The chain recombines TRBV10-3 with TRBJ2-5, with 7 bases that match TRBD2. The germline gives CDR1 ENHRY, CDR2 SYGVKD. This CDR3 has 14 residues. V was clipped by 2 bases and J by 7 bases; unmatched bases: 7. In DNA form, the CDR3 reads TGTGCCATCAGTGAGCGGATGGGGGAGGGGACCCAGTACTTC. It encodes CAISERMGEGTQYF.

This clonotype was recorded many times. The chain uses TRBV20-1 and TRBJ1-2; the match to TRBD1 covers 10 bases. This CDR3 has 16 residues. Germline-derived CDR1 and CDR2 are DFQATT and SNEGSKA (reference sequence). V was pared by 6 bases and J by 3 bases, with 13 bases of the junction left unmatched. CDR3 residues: CSAKYSQDRGYYGYTF. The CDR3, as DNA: TGCAGTGCAAAATACAGCCAGGACAGGGGGTACTATGGCTACACCTTC.

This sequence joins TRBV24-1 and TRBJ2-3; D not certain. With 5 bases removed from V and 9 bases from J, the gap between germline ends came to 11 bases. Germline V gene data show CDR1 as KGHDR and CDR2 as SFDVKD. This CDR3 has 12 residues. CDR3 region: CATSVGFATQYF. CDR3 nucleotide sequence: TGTGCCACCAGTGTGGGATTCGCGACGCAGTATTTT.

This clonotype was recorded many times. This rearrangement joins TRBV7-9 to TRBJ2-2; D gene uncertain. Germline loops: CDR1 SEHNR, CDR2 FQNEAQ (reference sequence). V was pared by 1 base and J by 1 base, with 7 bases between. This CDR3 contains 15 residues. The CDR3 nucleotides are TGTGCCAGCAGCTTAGATCATGGGAACACCGGGGAGCTGTTTTTT. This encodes CASSLDHGNTGELFF.

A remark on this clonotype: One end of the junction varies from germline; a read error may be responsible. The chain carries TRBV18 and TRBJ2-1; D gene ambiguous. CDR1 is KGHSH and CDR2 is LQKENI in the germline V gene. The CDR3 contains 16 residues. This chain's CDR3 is CAGSPPLGRSTGEQFF. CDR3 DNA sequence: TGTGCCGGCTCACCACCATTGGGCAGGTCCACCGGGGAGCAGTTCTTC.

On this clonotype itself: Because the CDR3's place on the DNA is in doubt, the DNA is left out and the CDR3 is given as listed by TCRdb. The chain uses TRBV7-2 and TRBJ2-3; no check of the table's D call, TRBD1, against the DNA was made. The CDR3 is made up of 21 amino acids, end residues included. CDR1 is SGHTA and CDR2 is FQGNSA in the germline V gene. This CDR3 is CASSFYICSAPPGVSTDTQYF.

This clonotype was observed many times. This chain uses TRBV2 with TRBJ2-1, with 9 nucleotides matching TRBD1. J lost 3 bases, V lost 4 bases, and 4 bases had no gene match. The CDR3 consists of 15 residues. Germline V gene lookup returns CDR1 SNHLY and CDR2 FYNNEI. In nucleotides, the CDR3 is TGTGCCAGCAGTGCCGGGACAGGGTACTACAATGAGCAGTTCTTC. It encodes CASSAGTGYYNEQFF.

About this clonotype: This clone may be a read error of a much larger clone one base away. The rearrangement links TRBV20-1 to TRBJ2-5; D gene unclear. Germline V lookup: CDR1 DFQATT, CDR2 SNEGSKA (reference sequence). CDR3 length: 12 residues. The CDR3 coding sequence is TGCAGTGCTAGCGGCCAGCCAGTGACCCAGCACTTC. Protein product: CSASGQPVTQHF.

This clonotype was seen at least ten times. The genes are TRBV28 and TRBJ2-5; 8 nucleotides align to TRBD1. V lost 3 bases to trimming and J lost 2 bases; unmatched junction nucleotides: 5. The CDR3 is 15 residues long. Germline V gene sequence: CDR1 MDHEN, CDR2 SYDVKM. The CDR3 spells CASSLGTGLQETQYF. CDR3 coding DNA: TGTGCCAGCAGTTTGGGGACAGGTCTTCAAGAGACCCAGTACTTC.

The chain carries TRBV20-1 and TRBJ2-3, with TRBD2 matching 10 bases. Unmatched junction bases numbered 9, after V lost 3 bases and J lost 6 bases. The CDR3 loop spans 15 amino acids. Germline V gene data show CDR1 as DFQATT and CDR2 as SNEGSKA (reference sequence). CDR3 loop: CSARIAGGPLDTQYF. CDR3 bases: TGCAGTGCTAGGATAGCGGGGGGTCCCTTGGATACGCAGTATTTT.

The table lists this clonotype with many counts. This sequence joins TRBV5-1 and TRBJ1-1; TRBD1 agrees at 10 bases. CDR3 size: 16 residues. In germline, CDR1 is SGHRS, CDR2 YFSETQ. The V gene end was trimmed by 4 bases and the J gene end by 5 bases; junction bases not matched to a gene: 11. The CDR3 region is CASSPLGQGGLTEAFF. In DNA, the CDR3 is TGCGCCAGCAGCCCACTCGGACAGGGGGGTTTGACTGAAGCTTTCTTT.

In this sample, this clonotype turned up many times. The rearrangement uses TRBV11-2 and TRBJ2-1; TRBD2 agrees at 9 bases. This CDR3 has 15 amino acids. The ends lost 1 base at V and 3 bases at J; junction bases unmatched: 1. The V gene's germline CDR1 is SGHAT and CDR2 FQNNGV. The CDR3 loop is CASSLGSGGYNEQFF. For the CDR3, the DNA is TGTGCCAGCAGCTTAGGTAGCGGGGGCTACAATGAGCAGTTCTTC. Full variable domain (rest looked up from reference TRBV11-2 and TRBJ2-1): EAGVAQSPRYKIIEKRQSVAFWCNPISGHATLYWYQQILGQGPKLLIQFQNNGVVDDSQLPKDRFSAERLKGVDSTLKIQPAKLEDSAVYLCASSLGSGGYNEQFFGPGTRLTVL.